The rows below give T cell receptor beta chains drawn from one sample of a study of blood T cell repertoires in COVID-19. Produced via immunoSEQ multiplex PCR; TCRdb's table is partial and in-frame only. The sample shows about 220,000 clones, more than 70% of them seen only once. Sequenced: peripheral blood. All receptors derive from a human donor in a cohort sampled during active COVID-19. The CDR3 runs from the conserved cysteine through the conserved F or W. The order of the fields is J gene, V gene, CDR3 length, D gene, clone size, CDR3 DNA, CDR3 protein. The D gene is left open where the match is weak. Not all rows give a size; the values are once, few, many and, for expanded clones, a class.

j_gene: TRBJ2-3; v_gene: TRBV11-3; len: 15; d_gene: .; abundance: .; CDR3nt: TGTGCCAGCAGCTTAAGGAGCGGCGGCACAGATACGCAGTATTTT; CDR3aa: CASSLRSGGTDTQYF
j_gene: TRBJ1-2; v_gene: TRBV5-8; len: 14; d_gene: .; abundance: few; CDR3nt: TGTGCCAGCAGACTCCTGGGGGCAGCCCATGGCTACACCTTC; CDR3aa: CASRLLGAAHGYTF
j_gene: TRBJ2-1; v_gene: TRBV4-2; len: 17; d_gene: TRBD2; abundance: .; CDR3nt: TGTGCCAGCAGCCAAGCCCAAATAGCGGGGGCCTGGGATGAGCAGTTCTTC; CDR3aa: CASSQAQIAGAWDEQFF
j_gene: TRBJ2-5; v_gene: TRBV9; len: 15; d_gene: TRBD2; abundance: .; CDR3nt: TGTGCCAGCAGCTTTCGACTAGCGGGAACGGAGACCCAGTACTTC; CDR3aa: CASSFRLAGTETQYF
j_gene: TRBJ2-5; v_gene: TRBV5-4; len: 16; d_gene: TRBD2; abundance: .; CDR3nt: TGTGCCAGCAGCTTGGGTAGCGGGGGGGCCAGAGAGACCCAGTACTTC; CDR3aa: CASSLGSGGARETQYF
j_gene: TRBJ2-2; v_gene: TRBV2; len: 11; d_gene: .; abundance: .; CDR3nt: TGTGCCAGCAGTGAGTACGGGGAGCTGTTTTTT; CDR3aa: CASSEYGELFF
j_gene: TRBJ1-2; v_gene: TRBV30; len: 13; d_gene: TRBD1; abundance: .; CDR3nt: TGTGCCTGGGGGGACAGGCCTAACTATGGCTACACCTTC; CDR3aa: CAWGDRPNYGYTF
j_gene: TRBJ1-2; v_gene: TRBV19; len: 16; d_gene: TRBD1; abundance: .; CDR3nt: TGTGCCAGTAGATTAGGGGACAGGGGTTTTTTCGTTGGCTACACCTTC; CDR3aa: CASRLGDRGFFVGYTF
j_gene: TRBJ2-5; v_gene: TRBV27; len: 16; d_gene: .; abundance: .; CDR3nt: TGTGCCAGCAGTTTCCAACGAGGAGACTCGATTGAGACCCAGTACTTC; CDR3aa: CASSFQRGDSIETQYF
j_gene: TRBJ1-2; v_gene: TRBV7-2; len: 13; d_gene: TRBD1; abundance: .; CDR3nt: TGTGCCAGCAGCCCGGGACAGTCGGGTGGCTACACCTTC; CDR3aa: CASSPGQSGGYTF
j_gene: TRBJ1-3; v_gene: TRBV5-1; len: 15; d_gene: TRBD1; abundance: .; CDR3nt: TGCGCCAGCAGCCGGGACAGGGACTCTGGAAACACCATATATTTT; CDR3aa: CASSRDRDSGNTIYF
j_gene: TRBJ2-5; v_gene: TRBV11-3; len: 15; d_gene: TRBD2; abundance: once; CDR3nt: TGTGCCAGCAGCCCTAGCGGGGCTAAGGGGGAGACCCAGTACTTC; CDR3aa: CASSPSGAKGETQYF
j_gene: TRBJ2-1; v_gene: TRBV19; len: 15; d_gene: .; abundance: .; CDR3nt: TGTGCCACCACACCAGGTGTTCGGTCCTGGAATGAGCAGTTCTTC; CDR3aa: CATTPGVRSWNEQFF
j_gene: TRBJ1-4; v_gene: TRBV2; len: 12; d_gene: .; abundance: once; CDR3nt: TGTGCCAGCAAGCGCAGGGATGAAAAACTGTTTTTT; CDR3aa: CASKRRDEKLFF
j_gene: TRBJ2-1; v_gene: TRBV28; len: 12; d_gene: .; abundance: .; CDR3nt: TGTGCCAGCAGTTTGGCGAGCGATGAGCAGTTCTTC; CDR3aa: CASSLASDEQFF
j_gene: TRBJ2-7; v_gene: TRBV3-1/TRBV3-2; len: 15; d_gene: TRBD2; abundance: .; CDR3nt: TGTGCCAGCAGCCTCAGGACTAGCGGGTACGACGAGCAGTACTTC; CDR3aa: CASSLRTSGYDEQYF
j_gene: TRBJ1-1; v_gene: TRBV20-1; len: 15; d_gene: .; abundance: few; CDR3nt: TGCAGTGCTAGTTTGGTCGGGACACCGAACACTGAAGCTTTCTTT; CDR3aa: CSASLVGTPNTEAFF
j_gene: TRBJ2-7; v_gene: TRBV11-2; len: 14; d_gene: TRBD2; abundance: .; CDR3nt: TGTGCCAGCAGCATCCTAGCGGGGGGATACGAGCAGTACTTC; CDR3aa: CASSILAGGYEQYF
j_gene: TRBJ1-2; v_gene: TRBV5-6; len: 16; d_gene: TRBD1; abundance: .; CDR3nt: TGTGCCAGCAGCTTGGGACAGGGTCAGAGATCGGGGGGCTACACCTTC; CDR3aa: CASSLGQGQRSGGYTF
j_gene: TRBJ2-7; v_gene: TRBV24-1; len: 15; d_gene: TRBD1; abundance: .; CDR3nt: TGTGCCACCAGTAATACAGGGGCCGCAGGGGAGGAGCAGTACTTC; CDR3aa: CATSNTGAAGEEQYF
j_gene: TRBJ2-5; v_gene: TRBV19; len: 16; d_gene: TRBD2; abundance: .; CDR3nt: TGTGCCAGTAGTATGACGGGGGAGGGTATCGGCGAGACCCAGTACTTC; CDR3aa: CASSMTGEGIGETQYF
j_gene: TRBJ2-3; v_gene: TRBV27; len: 18; d_gene: TRBD2; abundance: .; CDR3nt: TGTGCCAGCACTACCGCCCAGGGACTAGCGGGGGGGAGAGATACGCAGTATTTT; CDR3aa: CASTTAQGLAGGRDTQYF
j_gene: TRBJ2-3; v_gene: TRBV28; len: 15; d_gene: .; abundance: .; CDR3nt: TGTGCCAGCAGTTTAAGAACGGGAGAAGGGGATACGCAGTATTTT; CDR3aa: CASSLRTGEGDTQYF
j_gene: TRBJ1-4; v_gene: TRBV7-8; len: 14; d_gene: .; abundance: .; CDR3nt: TGTGCCAGCAGCCCCACGCGGGGTGCCGAAAAACTGTTTTTT; CDR3aa: CASSPTRGAEKLFF
j_gene: TRBJ2-1; v_gene: TRBV10-3; len: 15; d_gene: TRBD2; abundance: .; CDR3nt: TGTGCCATCAGTGAAGGGTTAGCGGGGCTTAATGAGCAGTTCTTC; CDR3aa: CAISEGLAGLNEQFF
j_gene: TRBJ1-2; v_gene: TRBV9; len: 15; d_gene: TRBD1; abundance: many; CDR3nt: TGTGCCAGCAGCGTAGTTGGCAGGGGGGCCTATGGCTACACCTTC; CDR3aa: CASSVVGRGAYGYTF
j_gene: TRBJ2-3; v_gene: TRBV6-6; len: 11; d_gene: .; abundance: .; CDR3nt: TGTGCCAGCAGTCCTAGGGATACGCAGTATTTT; CDR3aa: CASSPRDTQYF
j_gene: TRBJ2-3; v_gene: TRBV18; len: 16; d_gene: TRBD1; abundance: .; CDR3nt: TGTGCCAGCTCACCCCCATGGACAGGGGGCACAGATACGCAGTATTTT; CDR3aa: CASSPPWTGGTDTQYF
j_gene: TRBJ2-4; v_gene: TRBV7-2; len: 16; d_gene: .; abundance: .; CDR3nt: TGTGCCAGCAGCTTAGGCGGCAGGGGTGGCAAAAACATTCAGTACTTC; CDR3aa: CASSLGGRGGKNIQYF